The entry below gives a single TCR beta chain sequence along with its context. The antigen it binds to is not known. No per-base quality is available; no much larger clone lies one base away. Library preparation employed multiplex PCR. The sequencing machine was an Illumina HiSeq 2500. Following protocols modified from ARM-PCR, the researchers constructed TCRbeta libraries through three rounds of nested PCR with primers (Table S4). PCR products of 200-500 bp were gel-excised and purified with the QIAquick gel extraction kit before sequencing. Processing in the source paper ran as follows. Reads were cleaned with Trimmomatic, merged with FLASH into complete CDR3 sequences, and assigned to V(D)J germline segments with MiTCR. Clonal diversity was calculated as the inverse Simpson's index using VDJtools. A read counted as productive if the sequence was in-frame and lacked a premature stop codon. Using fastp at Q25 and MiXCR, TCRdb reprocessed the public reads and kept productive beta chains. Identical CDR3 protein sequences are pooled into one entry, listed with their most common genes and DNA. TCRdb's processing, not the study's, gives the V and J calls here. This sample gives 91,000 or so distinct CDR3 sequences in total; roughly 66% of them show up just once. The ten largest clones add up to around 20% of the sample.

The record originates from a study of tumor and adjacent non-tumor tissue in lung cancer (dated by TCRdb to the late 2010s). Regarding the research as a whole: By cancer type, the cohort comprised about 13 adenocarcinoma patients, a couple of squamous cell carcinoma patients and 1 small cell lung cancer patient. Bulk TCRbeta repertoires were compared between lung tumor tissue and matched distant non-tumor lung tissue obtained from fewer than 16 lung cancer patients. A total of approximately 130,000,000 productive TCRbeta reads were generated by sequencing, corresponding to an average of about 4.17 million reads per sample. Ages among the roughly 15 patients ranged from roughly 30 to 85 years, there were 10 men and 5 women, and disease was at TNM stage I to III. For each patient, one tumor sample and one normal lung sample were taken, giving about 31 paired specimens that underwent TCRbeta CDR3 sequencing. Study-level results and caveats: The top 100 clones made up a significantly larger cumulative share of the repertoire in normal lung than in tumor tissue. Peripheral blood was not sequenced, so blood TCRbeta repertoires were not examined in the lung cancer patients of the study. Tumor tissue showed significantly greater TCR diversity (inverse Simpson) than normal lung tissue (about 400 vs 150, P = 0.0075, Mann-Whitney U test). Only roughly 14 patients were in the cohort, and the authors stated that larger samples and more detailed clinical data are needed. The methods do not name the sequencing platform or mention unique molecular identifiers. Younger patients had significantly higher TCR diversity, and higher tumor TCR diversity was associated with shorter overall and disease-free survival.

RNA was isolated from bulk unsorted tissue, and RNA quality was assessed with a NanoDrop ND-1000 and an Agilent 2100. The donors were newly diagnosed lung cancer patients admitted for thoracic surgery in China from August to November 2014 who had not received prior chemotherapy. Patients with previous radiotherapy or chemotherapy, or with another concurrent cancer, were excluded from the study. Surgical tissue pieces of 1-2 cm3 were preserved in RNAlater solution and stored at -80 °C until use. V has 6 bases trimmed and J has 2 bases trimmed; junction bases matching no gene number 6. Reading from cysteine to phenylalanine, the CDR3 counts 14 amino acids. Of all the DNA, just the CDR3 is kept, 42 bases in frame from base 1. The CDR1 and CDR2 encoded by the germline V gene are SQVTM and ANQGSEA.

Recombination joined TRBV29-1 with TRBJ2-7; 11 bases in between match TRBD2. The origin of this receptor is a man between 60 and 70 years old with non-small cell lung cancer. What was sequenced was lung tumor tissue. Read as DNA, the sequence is TGCAGCGTGGGAGGGACTAGCGGAACCTACGAGCAGTACTTC. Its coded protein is CSVGGTSGTYEQYF.